This record looks at one TCR beta chain sequence and its context. Its specificity is unknown. This entry comes from a study of T cell responses to AZD1222 COVID-19 vaccine. Method: immunoSEQ multiplex PCR; TCRdb's copy keeps in-frame clones and lacks some. The table records tens of thousands of clones, roughly nine tenths of them present only once. Study conclusions and caveats: Breadth and depth of Spike-specific TCRs rose after two AZD1222 doses. Among spike-specific TCRs, nearly half reportedly target unmutated variant regions. The donors showed a predominance of white British ancestry and of females, with possible underestimation of clonal diversity.

The germline V gene encodes CDR1 ENHRY and CDR2 SYGVKD. The V and J ends lost 6 bases and 5 bases, in that order; junction bases with no gene match: 6. The length of the CDR3 is 14 residues. Pooling was applied to second doses at about 4 or about 12 weeks. This specimen was peripheral blood, taken 28 days after the second AZD1222 dose. This receptor was identified in an adult who received the AZD1222 COVID-19 vaccine. This sequence joins TRBV10-3 and TRBJ1-5, with 8 bases aligning to TRBD1. The CDR3 DNA reads as TGTGCCATCAGCGACAGGGGTGGAGATCAGCCCCAGCATTTT. The encoded protein is CAISDRGGDQPQHF.